The entry below gives a single T cell receptor (beta chain) sequence along with its context. Germline-derived CDR1 and CDR2 are MNHNS and SASEGT. V shed 9 bases and J 7 bases; nucleotides not matched to a gene: 7. The CDR3 extends over 13 amino acids. This entry is derived from a study of shared clonotypes between healthy human individuals. It was roughly 190 ng DNA, 25,000 to 35,000 T cell genomes, that sorted-subset replicate PCRs used. Here immunoSEQ multiplex PCR was the method, and the copy in TCRdb shows in-frame clones only, minus some. The sample has approximately 740,000 clones; about 74% are singletons.

This chain connects TRBV6-1 to TRBJ2-7; 12 bases map to TRBD2. The sequenced sample was memory CD4+ T cells sorted from blood. Subset specified: CD45RA-negative fraction. This clonotype originated in a woman aged 25 to 39 in good health. The CDR3 bases are TGTGCCAGTACGACTAGCGGGAGAGGAGAGCAGTACTTC. This translates into CASTTSGRGEQYF.